Sequencing of this T cell receptor beta chain was carried out in a study of cytomegalovirus exposure and HLA in healthy donors. Findings and limits, study-wide: CMV antigen specificity was confirmed in vitro for a few CMV-associated chains. On later analysis, the bulk of CMV-associated TCR beta chains appeared to be HLA-restricted. Later on, an analysis found that several of the most significant clusters appeared to be linked to common viral pathogens, which included parvovirus B19.

The study ran its PCR with 60 Vbeta and 13 Jbeta primers. Method: immunoSEQ multiplex PCR; TCRdb's copy keeps in-frame clones and lacks some. The repertoire holds under 200,000 clones, with 84% as singletons. This clone was found once. Its antigen is undetermined. The CDR3 spans 19 residues. The J segment lost 0 bases and the V segment lost 6 bases, leaving 15 bases of the junction unmatched. Germline-derived CDR1 and CDR2 are SNHLY and FYNNEI. The rearrangement joins TRBV2 to TRBJ2-3; TRBD2 matches 10 bases. Specimen: PBMCs. The sequence was collected from a boy between 5 and 17 years old in good health and CMV-seronegative. The CDR3 DNA reads as TGTGCCAGCAGCCGCTTGCCGAGGAGCGGGGGGGCTAGCACAGATACGCAGTATTTT. This codes for CASSRLPRSGGASTDTQYF.